This T cell receptor beta chain originates from a study of shared clonotypes between healthy human individuals. Study-level findings and limits: Non-shared clonotypes displayed generation probabilities falling below those of clonotypes present in all four donors.

This clone was observed once. No antigen is known for it. The CDR3 runs to 20 residues. In germline, CDR1 is ENHRY, CDR2 SYGVKD. The V segment lost 3 bases and the J segment 1 base; nucleotides outside the gene matches: 14. Assay used: immunoSEQ multiplex PCR; TCRdb lists only in-frame clones, some missing. The sample carries approximately 1,500,000 clones, 95% to 97% recorded once. Sequencing was carried out using naive CD4+ T cells sorted from blood. Subset in this sample: CD45RA+ positively selected. J is TRBJ2-7 and V is TRBV10-3, with 14 positions matching TRBD2. This TCR was sampled from a man aged 25-45 years in good health. The CDR3 coding sequence is TGTGCCATCAGTGACCTACATGGGACTAGCGGGAGTCCGCGGTCCTACGAGCAGTACTTC. This gives the protein CAISDLHGTSGSPRSYEQYF.